Sequencing of this TCR beta chain was carried out in a study of control samples from healthy donors and cancer patients (dated by TCRdb to 2020 to 2022). With regard to this clone: Its antigen target is currently unknown. Per-base qualities were not stored, and no clone one base away is much larger.

The library relied on the immunoSEQ multiplex PCR assay. TCRdb took this table from immuneACCESS and kept in-frame rearrangements with V and J called. Such tables lack part of the clones; where checked against another copy, unresolved V genes explain under half of the gap, and the rest is unexplained. Within this sample are tens of thousands of clones, with roughly 90% of them counted one time only. Around 1.7% of the sample goes to the ten largest clones. V is trimmed back by 3 bases and J by 0 bases, and the junction contains 10 bases that no gene match accounts for. As encoded in the germline V gene, CDR1 is SGHTA while CDR2 is FQGNSA. The CDR3 has 18 amino acids, counting the end cysteine and phenylalanine. Only the CDR3 portion is preserved as DNA: 54 bases, with reading frame beginning at the first base.

The rearrangement joined TRBV7-2 to TRBJ1-5; 8 nucleotides in the junction match TRBD1. Sequences were obtained from PBMCs. The TCR comes from a man aged 35-49 years with colorectal cancer. The CDR3 is CASSFSRDRFNSNQPQHF. The sequenced DNA is TGTGCCAGCAGCTTCTCCCGGGACAGGTTTAATAGCAATCAGCCCCAGCATTTT. Outside the CDR3, residues come from the reference TRBV7-2 and TRBJ1-5 proteins, so the full variable domain is: GAGVSQSPSNKVTEKGKDVELRCDPISGHTALYWYRQSLGQGLEFLIYFQGNSAPDKSGLPSDRFSAERTGGSVSTLTIQRTQQEDSAVYLCASSFSRDRFNSNQPQHFGDGTRLSIL.